A single sample gave rise to the 18 T cell receptor beta chains below, sequenced in a study of T cells expressing NK-cell markers. From its re-call of the 5' RACE reads, TCRdb lists each CDR3 protein once, without DNA. Recorded here are about 260,000 distinct CDR3 sequences; the top ten clones represent more than 3.5%. Sequenced material: blood T cells: a sorted CD56 or NKG2C T cell subset, CD4+ or CD8+ T cells, or bulk PBMC T cells (not recorded which). These receptors all stem from a woman aged 18 to 75 in good health.

The J gene is TRBJ2-5, the V gene TRBV7-2; TCRdb lists TRBD2, though no DNA is available to test this call. CDR1 and CDR2 from the germline V gene are SGHTA and FQGNSA. This CDR3 contains 13 residues. CDR3 region: CASSQGPPETQYF.

CDR3 sequence reads: CSARDPPGGPGANVLTF. The chain is built from TRBV20-1 and TRBJ2-6; TCRdb proposes TRBD1, but this gene call is untestable without DNA. The germline V gene encodes CDR1 DFQATT and CDR2 SNEGSKA (reference sequence). The CDR3 totals 17 residues.

The V and J genes are TRBV20-1 and TRBJ2-2; the D gene TCRdb calls, TRBD1, cannot be checked with no DNA. The length of the CDR3 is 16 residues. Germline V gene data show CDR1 as DFQATT and CDR2 as SNEGSKA (reference sequence). The CDR3 protein is CSAEFRDALYTGELFF.

The chain is built from TRBV5-1 and TRBJ2-3; TCRdb names TRBD2, which stays unverified in the absence of DNA. Germline V CDR1 and CDR2: SGHRS, YFSETQ. The CDR3 totals 16 residues. The CDR3 sequence: CASSTGTSRLTDTQYF.

The chain recombines TRBV20-1 with TRBJ2-7; TCRdb reports TRBD1, a call that lacks DNA to check it against. The CDR3 sequence is 14 residues long. Per germline, CDR1 DFQATT and CDR2 SNEGSKA (reference sequence). CDR3 protein: CSAGSRQGLHEQYF.

The chain has TRBV12-3 or TRBV12-4 and TRBJ2-5; the TCRdb call, TRBD2, lacks DNA for checking. The CDR3 spans 17 residues. CDR3: CASSRGLAGGYGETQYF.

CDR3 sequence reads: CASSGRGVYNEQFF. J is TRBJ2-1 and V is TRBV5-6; TCRdb's D call of TRBD2 is untestable without DNA. The CDR3 spans 14 residues. In germline, CDR1 is SGHDT, CDR2 YYEEEE.

The V and J genes are TRBV5-1 and TRBJ2-6; the D call of TRBD1 rests on TCRdb alone, since no DNA is present to check it. The CDR3 has 15 residues. The V gene's germline CDR1 is SGHRS and CDR2 YFSETQ. This chain's CDR3 is CASSLQGAGANVLTF.

CDR3 protein: CASNLDYSYNEQFF. J is TRBJ2-1 and V is TRBV12-3 or TRBV12-4; TCRdb's D call, TRBD2, is unchecked because there is no DNA. This CDR3 spans 14 amino acids.

CDR3 loop: CASSRSRDNSPLHF. This chain joins TRBV6-1 and TRBJ1-6. Germline CDR1 MNHNS, CDR2 SASEGT. The CDR3 length is 14 residues.

The chain is built from TRBV10-3 and TRBJ2-7. Germline V gene lookup returns CDR1 ENHRY and CDR2 SYGVKD. The CDR3 is made up of 15 amino acids. The CDR3 protein is CAISDGGMGSYEQYF.

The rearrangement uses TRBV20-1 and TRBJ2-1; TCRdb names TRBD1, which stays unverified in the absence of DNA. The CDR3 runs 13 residues. Germline V lookup: CDR1 DFQATT, CDR2 SNEGSKA (reference sequence). The CDR3 sequence is CSARDLGGLEQFF.

The V and J genes are TRBV5-1 and TRBJ1-1. The length of the CDR3 is 15 residues. Germline loops: CDR1 SGHRS, CDR2 YFSETQ. The CDR3 sequence is CASSPTSGLNTEAFF.

The chain links TRBV28 to TRBJ2-6; TCRdb returns TRBD2, unconfirmable since there is no DNA. The CDR3 is 19 amino acids. CDR1 is MDHEN and CDR2 is SYDVKM in the germline V gene. The chain's CDR3 is CASSRRGSAASSGANVLTF.

V gene TRBV7-2 combines with J gene TRBJ2-5; TCRdb lists TRBD1, though no DNA is available to test this call. CDR1 SGHTA and CDR2 FQGNSA come from the germline V gene. CDR3 length: 13 residues. The CDR3 sequence is CASSFGGSETQYF.

The J gene is TRBJ1-1, the V gene TRBV5-1; TCRdb outputs TRBD1, but without DNA this stays unchecked. Germline CDR1 reads SGHRS; CDR2 reads YFSETQ. This CDR3 region has 15 residues. This chain's CDR3 is CASSPPGDSQTEAFF.

The chain combines TRBV4-3 with TRBJ1-1; lacking DNA, the TRBD1 call made by TCRdb goes unchecked. Germline assignment: CDR1 LGHNA and CDR2 YSLEER. The CDR3 covers 15 residues. CDR3: CASSQAPGQNTEAFF.

This chain's CDR3 is CASTVDRGRNEQFF. This chain connects TRBV2 to TRBJ2-1; with no DNA, the TCRdb D assignment of TRBD1 cannot be verified. Germline lookup yields CDR1 SNHLY and CDR2 FYNNEI. The CDR3 covers 14 residues. Based on the CDR3 plus reference TRBV2 and TRBJ2-1, the full variable domain is EPEVTQTPSHQVTQMGQEVILRCVPISNHLYFYWYRQILGQKVEFLVSFYNNEISEKSEIFDDQFSVERPDGSNFTLKIRSTKLEDSAMYFCASTVDRGRNEQFFGPGTRLTVL.